What follows is one TCR beta chain and its context. Its antigen is unidentified. No fewer than two post-ART and no fewer than one pre-ART PBMC samples existed for each donor. Specimens carried roughly 0.9-11 million cryopreserved PBMC before DNA extraction. This sample stems from a study of long-term antiretroviral therapy in people with HIV. The study, taken as a whole, reports: Controls exceeded HIV repertoires in CDR3 length range. All blood samples came from the years 2004 to 2017, possibly under older ART regimens.

At survey level, the immunoSEQ assay was run in its v3.0 version. Clones were read by immunoSEQ multiplex PCR, and TCRdb kept only the in-frame ones, dropping some. This table has 15,000 to 20,000 clones, around 77% appearing once. This clonotype was sampled from a woman aged 40 to 50 with HIV. The sequenced sample was unsorted PBMCs, obtained 2.3 years after starting antiretroviral therapy.

The CDR3 here is CASSPTLDRDYGYTF. The CDR3 DNA follows: TGTGCCAGCAGCCCAACCCTAGACAGGGACTATGGCTACACCTTC. The V and J genes are TRBV7-9 and TRBJ1-2; TRBD1 matches 7 bases. The CDR3 consists of 15 residues. CDR1 and CDR2 from the germline V gene are SEHNR and FQNEAQ (reference sequence). Unmatched junction bases numbered 9, after V lost 5 bases and J lost 3 bases.